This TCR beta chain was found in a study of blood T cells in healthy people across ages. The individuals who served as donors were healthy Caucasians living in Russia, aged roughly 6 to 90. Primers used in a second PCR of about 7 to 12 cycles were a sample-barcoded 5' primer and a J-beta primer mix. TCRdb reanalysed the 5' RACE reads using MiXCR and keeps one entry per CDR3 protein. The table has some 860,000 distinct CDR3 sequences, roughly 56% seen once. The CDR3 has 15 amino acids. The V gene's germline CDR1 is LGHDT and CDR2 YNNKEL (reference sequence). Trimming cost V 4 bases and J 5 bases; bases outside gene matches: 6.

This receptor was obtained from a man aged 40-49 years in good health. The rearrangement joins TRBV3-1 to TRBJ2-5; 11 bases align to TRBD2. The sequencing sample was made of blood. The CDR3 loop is CASSPRLAGKETQYF. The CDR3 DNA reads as TGTGCCAGCAGCCCCCGACTAGCGGGGAAGGAGACCCAGTACTTC.